Listed below are T cell receptor beta chains from one sample, sequenced in a study of breast tumors, draining lymph nodes, adjacent tissues. TCRdb re-derived calls from the multiplex PCR reads in MiXCR, one entry per CDR3 protein. The table records about 230,000 distinct CDR3 sequences, about 32% of them present only once. Sequenced input: axillary lymph node tissue. Receptor source: a female donor with breast cancer. Some clones in this sample may be carry-over from other donors' samples. The CDR3 runs from the conserved cysteine through the conserved F or W. The D gene is left open where the match is weak. Size is omitted from some rows. Given values are once, few, many or a class for expanded clones.

j_call v_call d_call clone_size cdr3_aa cdr3_nt
TRBJ1-3 TRBV19 TRBD1 . CASSRGTAVNGNTIYF TGTGCCAGTAGCCGCGGGACAGCCGTTAATGGAAACACCATATATTTT
TRBJ2-7 TRBV19 TRBD1 many CASSGGTGVAYEQYF TGTGCCAGTAGTGGTGGGACAGGCGTCGCCTACGAGCAGTACTTC
TRBJ2-1 TRBV6-5 TRBD2 . CASSSRTSGTTLGADNEQFF TGTGCCAGCAGTTCGCGGACTAGCGGAACCACCCTGGGGGCAGACAATGAGCAGTTCTTC
TRBJ1-2 TRBV18 TRBD1 many CASSVGQGMDGYTF TGTGCCAGCTCAGTGGGACAGGGGATGGATGGCTACACCTTC
TRBJ2-7 TRBV10-3 TRBD1 many CAIGQGTSYEQYF TGTGCCATCGGACAGGGGACATCCTACGAGCAGTACTTC
TRBJ2-7 TRBV2 TRBD2 . CASSELWLAGAYEQYF TGTGCCAGCAGTGAACTCTGGCTAGCGGGGGCCTACGAGCAGTACTTC
TRBJ2-7 TRBV5-6 . many CASSLPDGRSSYEQYF TGTGCCAGCAGCCTTCCCGACGGAAGAAGCTCCTACGAGCAGTACTTC
TRBJ1-5 TRBV24-1 . . CATSDPVRPGGQPQHF TGTGCCACCAGTGACCCAGTTCGTCCGGGCGGGCAGCCCCAGCATTTT
TRBJ1-2 TRBV7-2 . few CASSLAPPGTTNYGYTF TGTGCCAGCAGCTTAGCGCCACCCGGGACAACTAACTATGGCTACACCTTC
TRBJ2-7 TRBV5-5 . many CASSLQTVTYEQYF TGTGCCAGCAGCTTGCAGACAGTAACCTACGAGCAGTACTTC
TRBJ2-2 TRBV11-3 . many CASSSPWTENTGELFF TGTGCCAGCAGCTCACCCTGGACGGAGAACACCGGGGAGCTGTTTTTT
TRBJ2-7 TRBV12-3/TRBV12-4 TRBD2 many CASSRTSVYEQYF TGTGCCAGCTCAAGGACTAGCGTCTACGAGCAGTACTTC
TRBJ2-3 TRBV25-1 TRBD1 many CASRIGQGVIWTDTQYF TGTGCCAGCAGGATAGGACAGGGGGTTATTTGGACAGATACGCAGTATTTT
TRBJ2-3 TRBV30 . . CAWSAGTGSSTDTQYF TGTGCCTGGAGTGCCGGGACCGGGTCTAGCACAGATACGCAGTATTTT
TRBJ2-5 TRBV15 . once CATSRPLGDSQETQYF TGTGCCACCAGCAGGCCCCTGGGGGATTCGCAAGAGACCCAGTACTTC
TRBJ2-1 TRBV13 TRBD2 many CASSRLAGGVYNEQFF TGTGCCAGCAGCCGGTTGGCGGGAGGGGTTTACAATGAGCAGTTCTTC
TRBJ2-1 TRBV5-8 TRBD2 many CASSLDGRSYNEQFF TGTGCCAGCAGCTTGGACGGGAGGTCCTACAATGAGCAGTTCTTC
TRBJ2-5 TRBV29-1 TRBD1 . CSVVRGRRETQYF TGCAGCGTGGTCAGGGGGCGCCGGGAGACCCAGTACTTC
TRBJ2-3 TRBV19 TRBD1 many CASSIGGTGGRDTQYF TGTGCCAGTAGTATAGGCGGGACAGGGGGCCGAGATACGCAGTATTTT
TRBJ2-5 TRBV6-2/TRBV6-3 . many CASSYVGETQYF TGTGCCAGCAGTTACGTGGGAGAGACCCAGTACTTC
TRBJ2-1 TRBV4-1 . many CASSQGPGSYNEQFF TGCGCCAGCAGCCAAGGACCGGGCTCCTACAATGAGCAGTTCTTC
TRBJ1-4 TRBV12-3/TRBV12-4 . many CASSLNRREKLFF TGTGCCAGCAGTTTAAATCGTCGAGAAAAACTGTTTTTT
TRBJ1-6 TRBV12-3/TRBV12-4 TRBD1 . CASRRQGSSPLHF TGTGCCAGCAGGCGACAGGGAAGCTCACCCCTCCACTTT
TRBJ1-3 TRBV6-6 . many CATGGVGSINTIYF TGTGCCACCGGAGGAGTCGGGTCAATAAACACCATATATTTT
TRBJ2-1 TRBV12-3/TRBV12-4 TRBD2 many CASSLGTSFYNEQFF TGTGCCAGCAGTTTAGGGACTAGCTTCTACAATGAGCAGTTCTTC
TRBJ2-2 TRBV6-6 TRBD2 many CASSYSNPGGPTGELFF TGTGCCAGCAGTTACTCGAATCCGGGAGGGCCCACCGGGGAGCTGTTTTTT
TRBJ1-5 TRBV5-8 . many CASRAAYNQPQHF TGTGCCAGCAGGGCTGCGTACAATCAGCCCCAGCATTTT
TRBJ1-2 TRBV28 TRBD1 many CASRWGQQYGYTF TGTGCCAGCAGGTGGGGACAGCAATATGGCTACACCTTC
TRBJ1-2 TRBV11-2 . many CASSLRGRDGYTF TGTGCCAGCAGCTTACGGGGTCGGGATGGCTACACCTTC
TRBJ1-5 TRBV20-1 TRBD1 many CSARDLGPGQERGQPQHF TGCAGTGCTAGAGATCTCGGCCCGGGACAGGAACGGGGTCAGCCCCAGCATTTT
TRBJ1-2 TRBV6-1 TRBD1 many CASILTGTHGYTF TGTGCCAGCATTCTGACAGGGACCCATGGCTACACCTTC
TRBJ1-4 TRBV18 . . CASSPRAEKLFF TGTGCCAGCTCACCAAGGGCTGAAAAACTGTTTTTT
TRBJ1-4 TRBV15 . . CARPAGADNNEKLFF TGTGCTAGACCAGCCGGGGCGGATAATAATGAAAAACTGTTTTTT
TRBJ1-2 TRBV12-3/TRBV12-4 . many CASSLEGGRGYTF TGTGCCAGCAGCCTAGAGGGTGGAAGAGGCTACACCTTC
TRBJ1-5 TRBV7-8 . few CASSSSGVCHTHDALCSNQPQHF TGTGCCAGCAGCTCCTCTGGGGTTTGCCACACTCATGATGCACTGTGTAGCAATCAGCCCCAGCATTTT
TRBJ2-5 TRBV5-1 . many CASSLDQTQYF TGCGCCAGCAGCTTGGATCAAACCCAGTACTTC
TRBJ2-1 TRBV4-1 TRBD2 . CASSMRGLAGGPVRNEQFF TGTGCCAGCAGTATGAGGGGGCTAGCGGGAGGCCCCGTCCGAAATGAGCAGTTCTTC
TRBJ2-1 TRBV6-4 . . CASSHSKELAADNEQFF TGTGCTAGCAGTCACTCGAAGGAACTAGCTGCAGACAATGAGCAGTTCTTC
TRBJ1-2 TRBV4-3 . many CASSQAFTGNYGYTF TGCGCCAGCAGCCAAGCCTTTACAGGGAACTATGGCTACACCTTC
TRBJ1-5 TRBV19 . . CASGRGYEQPQHF TGTGCCAGTGGTAGAGGCTACGAGCAGCCCCAGCATTTT
TRBJ2-1 TRBV10-2 TRBD2 many CASSDRTRTSGSNEQFF TGCGCCAGCAGTGACAGGACGCGGACTAGCGGGAGCAATGAGCAGTTCTTC
TRBJ2-1 TRBV6-2/TRBV6-3 . many CASNRASRRLGEQFF TGTGCCAGCAATCGCGCTAGCCGACGGCTCGGCGAGCAGTTCTTC
TRBJ2-1 TRBV12-3/TRBV12-4 . many CASSRRAGRPNEQFF TGTGCCAGCAGTCGCCGGGCGGGCCGGCCGAATGAGCAGTTCTTC
TRBJ2-2 TRBV2 . many CASTVSGLNTGELFF TGTGCCAGCACGGTGTCGGGCCTAAACACCGGGGAGCTGTTTTTT
TRBJ2-3 TRBV4-1 . many CASSQGPPSGGGDTQYF TGCGCCAGCAGCCAAGGACCCCCCAGCGGAGGGGGGGATACGCAGTATTTT
TRBJ2-7 TRBV19 TRBD2 many CASSIAVAGGEQYF TGTGCCAGTAGTATCGCGGTAGCGGGCGGCGAGCAGTACTTC
TRBJ2-3 TRBV19 TRBD2 many CASRLAGSDTQYF TGTGCCAGTCGACTAGCGGGATCAGATACGCAGTATTTT
TRBJ2-7 TRBV3-1 TRBD2 many CASSQGGRDYLYEQYF TGTGCCAGCAGCCAAGGAGGCCGGGACTACCTCTACGAGCAGTACTTC
TRBJ2-3 TRBV4-3 TRBD2 many CASSQPGGTQYF TGCGCCAGCAGCCAACCCGGGGGGACGCAGTATTTT
TRBJ2-7 TRBV27 TRBD2 many CASSLREGYEQYF TGTGCCAGCAGTTTGCGGGAGGGTTACGAGCAGTACTTC
TRBJ2-3 TRBV9 TRBD2 many CASSVGPAGARQYF TGTGCCAGCAGCGTAGGTCCAGCGGGAGCCCGGCAGTATTTT
TRBJ2-5 TRBV12-3/TRBV12-4 . many CASSSDVQTQYF TGTGCCAGCAGTTCGGACGTACAGACCCAGTACTTC
TRBJ1-2 TRBV5-6 . . CASSLGDANFYGYTF TGTGCTAGCAGCTTGGGTGACGCGAACTTCTATGGCTACACCTTC
TRBJ2-2 TRBV19 . . CASSQTENTGELFF TGTGCCAGTAGCCAGACAGAGAACACCGGGGAGCTGTTTTTT